Listed below are T cell receptor beta chains from one sample, sequenced in a study of immune characterization of retroperitoneal liposarcoma. TCRdb called the PCR reads again in MiXCR, with one record for every CDR3 protein. Counted here are approximately 11,000 distinct CDR3 sequences, 37% occurring once; the ten biggest clones make up roughly a tenth. Specimen: tumor tissue. The receptors were sampled from a female donor with retroperitoneal liposarcoma. Both conserved end residues are part of each CDR3. A D gene is named only where the DNA matches it firmly. Clone size is not always given. Where it is, it says once, few, many or a class for expanded clones.

19,TRBD2,TRBJ2-3,-,TRBV12-5,TGTGCTAGTGGTTCCAGGGCGGGAGTTGGGTCAAAAAGCACAGATACGCAGTATTTT,CASGSRAGVGSKSTDTQYF
12,-,TRBJ2-2,medium-sized,TRBV6-5,TGTGCCAGCAGTTACCGGGGAGGGGAGCTGTTTTTT,CASSYRGGELFF
16,TRBD1,TRBJ2-2,-,TRBV24-1,TGTGCCACCAGTGACCCGGGACAGGGGACCACCGGGGAGCTGTTTTTT,CATSDPGQGTTGELFF
15,-,TRBJ2-1,few,TRBV6-1,TGTGCCAGCAGCCCGGACGGGCTTCGGTCCTACGAGCAGTTCTTC,CASSPDGLRSYEQFF
15,-,TRBJ2-4,-,TRBV11-1,TGTGCCAGCAGCCGCTCCGGCCGGGTGTACAATGAGCAGTACTTC,CASSRSGRVYNEQYF
15,TRBD2,TRBJ2-1,few,TRBV6-1,TGTGCCAGCAGGCCGGGACTAGCGGGTTACAATGAGCAGTTCTTC,CASRPGLAGYNEQFF
15,-,TRBJ1-1,-,TRBV6-6,TGTGCCAGCAGTTACTCGACCCCGGGCTATACTGAAGCTTTCTTT,CASSYSTPGYTEAFF
15,-,TRBJ1-5,few,TRBV6-6,TGTGCCAGCAGTTACTCGGTCCATCAGAATCAGCCCCAGCATTTT,CASSYSVHQNQPQHF
13,-,TRBJ2-7,medium-sized,TRBV6-1,TGTGCCAGCAGAGTACATGGATACAATGAGCAGTACTTC,CASRVHGYNEQYF
16,TRBD2,TRBJ2-3,few,TRBV25-1,TGTGCCAGCAGTGACTCCATTGGGGGGGAGTCAGATACGCAGTATTTT,CASSDSIGGESDTQYF
11,-,TRBJ2-7,-,TRBV6-6,TGTGCCAGCAGTTACGTCAACGAGCAGTACTTC,CASSYVNEQYF
15,TRBD1,TRBJ2-7,-,TRBV6-1,TGTGCCAGCAAACTTGGACAGGGGGACTCCTACGAGCAGTACTTC,CASKLGQGDSYEQYF
15,-,TRBJ2-1,few,TRBV12-3/TRBV12-4,TGTGCCAGCAGTACCCTCGGTCGGGGGACCATCGAGCAGTTCTTC,CASSTLGRGTIEQFF
20,-,TRBJ2-5,-,TRBV6-1,TGTGCCAGCAGTGAATGGTCCGGCACCCAGAGGGCTAGCTTAGGCGAGACCCAGTACTTC,CASSEWSGTQRASLGETQYF
14,TRBD2,TRBJ2-1,-,TRBV12-3/TRBV12-4,TGTGCCAGCAGTTTTGGTAGCGGGGGGGACGAGCAGTTCTTC,CASSFGSGGDEQFF
14,-,TRBJ1-2,-,TRBV6-1,TGTGCCAGCAGTTCCCTGGGGGGGGGGCTTGGCTACACCTTC,CASSSLGGGLGYTF
18,TRBD2,TRBJ2-1,-,TRBV27,TGTGCCAGCAGTCTTGGGACTAGCGGGAGGACCTCCTACAATGAGCAGTTCTTC,CASSLGTSGRTSYNEQFF
12,-,TRBJ2-1,-,TRBV12-3/TRBV12-4,TGTGCCAGCAGAGGAGGGAGCTACGAGCAGTTCTTC,CASRGGSYEQFF
11,-,TRBJ1-1,-,TRBV7-2,TGTGCCAGCAGGTCCGAGGGCGTAGCTTTCTTT,CASRSEGVAFF
13,-,TRBJ2-7,few,TRBV7-2,TGTGCCAGCAGCTTGGCGGGAACGGGAGAGCAGTACTTC,CASSLAGTGEQYF
13,-,TRBJ2-1,-,TRBV6-5,TGTGCCAGCAGTTACTCGAGAGGTCATGAGCAGTTCTTC,CASSYSRGHEQFF
14,-,TRBJ1-4,-,TRBV12-3/TRBV12-4,TGTGCCAGCAGTTGGGGGCAGGGTAGTGAAAAACTGTTTTTT,CASSWGQGSEKLFF
18,TRBD1,TRBJ2-7,few,TRBV7-2,TGTGCCAGCACCCTTAGGGCCTACAGGGGCTTGTCCTACAATGAGCAGTACTTC,CASTLRAYRGLSYNEQYF
18,TRBD1,TRBJ1-2,-,TRBV7-9,TGTGCCAGCAGCAAACCCGGGACAGAGAGGGCTTCTAACTATGGCTACACCTTC,CASSKPGTERASNYGYTF
13,-,TRBJ2-5,-,TRBV6-1,TGTGCCAGCGGGGGGGGCGGCGAAGAGACCCAGTACTTC,CASGGGGEETQYF
15,TRBD2,TRBJ2-3,few,TRBV27,TGTGCCAGCACATTGCTAGCGGGGACCACAGATACGCAGTATTTT,CASTLLAGTTDTQYF
15,TRBD1,TRBJ1-2,few,TRBV6-1,TGTGCCAGCACATTCCGGGGACAGGGGGCTCCTGGCTACACCTTC,CASTFRGQGAPGYTF
15,-,TRBJ2-3,-,TRBV5-3,TGTGCCAGCAGCAGGCCTGGGGTTAGCACAGATACGCAGTATTTT,CASSRPGVSTDTQYF
14,-,TRBJ2-1,-,TRBV6-5,TGTGCCAGCAGTGAACAGCCTCAGGGCAATGAGCAGTTCTTC,CASSEQPQGNEQFF
16,-,TRBJ2-3,-,TRBV10-2,TGCGCCAGCAGTCCACTAACTAGAACGGGCACAGATACGCAGTATTTT,CASSPLTRTGTDTQYF
17,TRBD2,TRBJ2-1,-,TRBV6-4,TGTGCCAGCAGTCCCCTTGATAGCGGGAGTGGCCAAGAGACCCAGTTCTTC,CASSPLDSGSGQETQFF
16,TRBD2,TRBJ2-7,large,TRBV7-2,TGTGCCAGCAGCCCCGGGACTAGCGGGAGGATCCACGAGCAGTACTTC,CASSPGTSGRIHEQYF
13,-,TRBJ1-1,-,TRBV7-2,TGTGCCAGCAGCTTAGATAAGGACACTGAAGCTTTCTTT,CASSLDKDTEAFF